The entry that follows covers one T cell receptor (beta chain) sequence. These data originate in a study of PD-L1 blockade in urothelial cancer. Sequencing was performed with immunoSEQ multiplex PCR; in TCRdb, only in-frame clones are kept and a portion is missing. The sample gives approximately 80,000 clones, 82% of which show up once; over 7.5% is in the top ten. J gave up 0 bases and V 5 bases, and 7 bases lay outside the gene matches. This CDR3 has 15 amino acids. The chain is built from TRBV5-3 and TRBJ2-7; TRBD1 agrees at 8 bases. TRBV5-3 is noted as an ORF with a role that remains uncertain. The sample in question was PBMCs, obtained around atezolizumab (anti-PD-L1) treatment. The clonotype was recovered from a man between 65 and 85 years old with urothelial cancer. CDR3 in DNA: TGTGCCAGAAGTTTACAGGGGGGCGACTCCTACGAGCAGTACTTC. Translated: CARSLQGGDSYEQYF.